The source of this T cell receptor beta chain is a study of control samples from healthy donors and cancer patients. Clones were read by immunoSEQ multiplex PCR, and TCRdb kept only the in-frame ones, dropping some. The repertoire holds about 34,000 clones, with 86% as singletons. V lost 6 bases and J 4 bases, leaving 15 bases between the germline ends. The CDR3 has 14 amino acids. Germline CDR1 reads MNHNY; CDR2 reads SVGAGI (reference sequence). This sequence originates from a middle-aged woman with lung cancer. The chain employs TRBV6-6 and TRBJ1-2; perhaps TRBD1 as D (5 bases). The specimen was PBMCs. The CDR3 sequence: CASSPDRSIYGYTF. The CDR3 DNA follows: TGTGCCAGCAGCCCCGACAGAAGCATCTATGGCTACACCTTC.